Below, one T cell receptor beta chain is given with its context. The sample comes from a study of CD8+CD57+ T cells in acquired aplastic anemia. Only patients with CD8+CD57+ cell expansion on flow cytometry were chosen for sequencing. All participating patients were living with severe acquired aplastic anemia. TCR beta VDJ and CDR3 profiling used genomic DNA as template. TCRdb processed the reads anew with MiXCR; each CDR3 protein has one entry. The table shows 210,000 or so distinct CDR3 sequences, with about half occurring only once. This CDR3 is 14 amino acids long. Trimming took 7 bases from V and 3 from J; bases not matched to a gene: 9. The germline V gene encodes CDR1 SGHTA and CDR2 FQGNSA.

The sequencing input was sorted CD4+, CD8+, or CD8+CD57+ T cells (not recorded which) from PBMCs. This chain joins TRBV7-2 and TRBJ2-7; TRBD2 aligns across 7 bases. The clonotype originates from a human donor with aplastic anemia. The CDR3 DNA sequence: TGTGCCAGCATCGTAAAGGGAGGGGACTACGAGCAGTACTTC. Translating it yields CASIVKGGDYEQYF.